This T cell receptor beta chain was obtained from a study of a mutant IDH1 vaccine in newly diagnosed glioma. In the study overall: Patients previously underwent radiotherapy, temozolomide, or both, and most underwent both. Points from the study as a whole: Seemingly, top peripheral T cell clonotype changes bore no relation to pseudoprogression.

V lost 3 bases to trimming and J lost 3 bases, with 13 bases between them. The CDR3 consists of 14 residues. Germline values: CDR1 SGHNT, CDR2 YYREEE (reference sequence). Repertoires were generated with immunoSEQ multiplex PCR, while TCRdb's copy carries only in-frame clones and drops some. The sample contains around 88,000 clones, 80% of which appear only once. As to this clone: What it binds is not known.

The time point: baseline, week 1 (first vaccination visit). The treatment: pre-vaccination baseline after standard-of-care therapy. V usage is TRBV5-4 and J usage is TRBJ2-7; D tentatively fits TRBD1 or TRBD2 (5 bases each). The material was PBMCs, obtained from a glioma patient treated with radiotherapy, temozolomide or both. This clonotype was sampled from a man aged 40-49 years with glioma. The CDR3 protein is CASSWPGRNYEQYF. In DNA form, the CDR3 reads TGTGCCAGCAGCTGGCCGGGACGGAACTACGAGCAGTACTTC.